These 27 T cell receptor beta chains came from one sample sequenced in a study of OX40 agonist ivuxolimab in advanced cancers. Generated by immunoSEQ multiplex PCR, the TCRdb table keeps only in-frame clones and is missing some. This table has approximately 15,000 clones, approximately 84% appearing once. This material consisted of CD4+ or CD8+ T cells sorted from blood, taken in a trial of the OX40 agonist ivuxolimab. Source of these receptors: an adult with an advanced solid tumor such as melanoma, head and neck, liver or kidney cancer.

The CDR3 loop reads CASSTRPQGSYNEQFF. As DNA, the CDR3 is TGTGCCAGTAGTACCCGACCTCAGGGCTCCTACAATGAGCAGTTCTTC. V gene TRBV19 combines with J gene TRBJ2-1, with a possible D match to TRBD1 (5 bases). Germline V CDR1 and CDR2: LNHDA, SQIVND (reference sequence). The CDR3 is 16 residues long. The V gene lost 4 bases and the J gene lost 0 bases, with 13 bases spanning the gap.

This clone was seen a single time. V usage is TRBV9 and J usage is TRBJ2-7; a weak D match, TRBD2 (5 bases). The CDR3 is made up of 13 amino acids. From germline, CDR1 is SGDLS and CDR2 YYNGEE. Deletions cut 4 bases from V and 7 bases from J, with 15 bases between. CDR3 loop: CASSPPTRREQYF. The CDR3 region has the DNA TGTGCCAGCAGCCCACCGACCCGGAGGGAGCAGTACTTC. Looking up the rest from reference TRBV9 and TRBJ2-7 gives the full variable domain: DSGVTQTPKHLITATGQRVTLRCSPRSGDLSVYWYQQSLDQGLQFLIQYYNGEERAKGNILERFSAQQFPDLHSELNLSSLELGDSALYFCASSPPTRREQYFGPGTRLTVT.

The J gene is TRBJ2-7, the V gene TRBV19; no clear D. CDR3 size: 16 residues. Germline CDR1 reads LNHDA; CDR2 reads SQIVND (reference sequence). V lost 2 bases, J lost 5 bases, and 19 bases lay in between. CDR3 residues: CASSISRAATLNEQYF. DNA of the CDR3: TGTGCCAGTAGTATAAGTAGGGCAGCAACTCTCAACGAGCAGTACTTC.

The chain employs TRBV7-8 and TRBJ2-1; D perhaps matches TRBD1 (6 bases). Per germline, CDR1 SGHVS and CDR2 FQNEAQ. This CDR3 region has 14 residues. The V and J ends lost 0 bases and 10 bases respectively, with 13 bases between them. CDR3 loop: CASSLAARGWEQFF. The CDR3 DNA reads TGTGCCAGCAGCTTAGCGGCGAGGGGGTGGGAGCAGTTCTTC.

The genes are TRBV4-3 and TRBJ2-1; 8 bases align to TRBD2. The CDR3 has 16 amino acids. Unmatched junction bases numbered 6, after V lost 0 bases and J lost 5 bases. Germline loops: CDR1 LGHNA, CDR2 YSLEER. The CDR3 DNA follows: TGCGCCAGCAGCCAAGATCCACGGGGGGGAAACAATGAGCAGTTCTTC. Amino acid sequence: CASSQDPRGGNNEQFF.

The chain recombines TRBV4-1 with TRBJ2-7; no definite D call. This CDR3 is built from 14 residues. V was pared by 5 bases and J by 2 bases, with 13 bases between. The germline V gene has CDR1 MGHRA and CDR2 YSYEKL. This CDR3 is CASSSHKGTYEQYF. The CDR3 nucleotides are TGCGCCAGCAGCTCGCACAAGGGTACCTACGAGCAGTACTTC.

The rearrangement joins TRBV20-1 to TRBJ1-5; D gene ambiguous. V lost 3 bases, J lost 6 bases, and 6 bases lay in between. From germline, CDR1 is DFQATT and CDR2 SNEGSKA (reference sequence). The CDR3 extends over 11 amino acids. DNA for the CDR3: TGCAGTGCTAGTTCCGGTCAGCCCCAGCATTTT. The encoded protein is CSASSGQPQHF.

CDR3 amino acids: CASKAFGAQETQYF. The DNA of the CDR3 is TGTGCCAGCAAGGCTTTCGGGGCCCAAGAGACCCAGTACTTC. The genes are TRBV6-6 and TRBJ2-5; D might be TRBD1 or TRBD2, each matching 5 bases. This CDR3 is built from 14 residues. V was clipped by 7 bases and J by 1 base, with 13 bases between them. Germline CDR1 and CDR2: MNHNY and SVGAGI (reference sequence).

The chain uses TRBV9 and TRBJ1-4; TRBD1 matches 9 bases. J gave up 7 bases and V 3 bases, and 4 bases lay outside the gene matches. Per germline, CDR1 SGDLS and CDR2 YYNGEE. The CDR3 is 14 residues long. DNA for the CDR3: TGTGCCAGCAGCGCGACAGGGGGAAGTGAAAAACTGTTTTTT. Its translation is CASSATGGSEKLFF.

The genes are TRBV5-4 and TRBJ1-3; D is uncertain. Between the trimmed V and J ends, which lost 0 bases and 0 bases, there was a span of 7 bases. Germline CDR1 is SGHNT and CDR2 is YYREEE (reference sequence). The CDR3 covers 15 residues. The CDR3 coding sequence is TGTGCCAGCAGCTTGGTGGGTTCCTCTGGAAACACCATATATTTT. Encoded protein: CASSLVGSSGNTIYF.

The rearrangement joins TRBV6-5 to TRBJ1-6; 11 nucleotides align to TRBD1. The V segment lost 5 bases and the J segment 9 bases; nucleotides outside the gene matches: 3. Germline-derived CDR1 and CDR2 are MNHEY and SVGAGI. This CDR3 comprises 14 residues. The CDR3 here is CASSHGTGGSPLHF. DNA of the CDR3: TGTGCCAGCAGTCATGGGACAGGGGGTTCACCCCTCCACTTT.

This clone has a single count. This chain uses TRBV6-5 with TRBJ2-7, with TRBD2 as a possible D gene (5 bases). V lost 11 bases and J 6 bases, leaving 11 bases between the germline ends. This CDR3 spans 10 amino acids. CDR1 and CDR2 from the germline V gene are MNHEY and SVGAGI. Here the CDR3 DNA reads TGTGCCTGGAGGAGCGGCGAGCAGTACTTC. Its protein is CAWRSGEQYF.

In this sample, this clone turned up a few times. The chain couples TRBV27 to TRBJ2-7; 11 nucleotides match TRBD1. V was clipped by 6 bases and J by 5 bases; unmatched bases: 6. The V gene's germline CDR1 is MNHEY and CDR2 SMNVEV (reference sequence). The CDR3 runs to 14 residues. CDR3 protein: CASSPDRGLDEQYF. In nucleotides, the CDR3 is TGTGCCAGCAGCCCGGACAGGGGGCTTGACGAGCAGTACTTC.

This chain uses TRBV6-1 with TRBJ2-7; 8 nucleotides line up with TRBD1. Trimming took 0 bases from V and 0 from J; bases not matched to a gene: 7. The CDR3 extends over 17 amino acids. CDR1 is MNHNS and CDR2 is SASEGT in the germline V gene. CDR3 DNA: TGTGCCAGCAGTGAAGCCGGACAGGGCCGCAACTCCTACGAGCAGTACTTC. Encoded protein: CASSEAGQGRNSYEQYF.

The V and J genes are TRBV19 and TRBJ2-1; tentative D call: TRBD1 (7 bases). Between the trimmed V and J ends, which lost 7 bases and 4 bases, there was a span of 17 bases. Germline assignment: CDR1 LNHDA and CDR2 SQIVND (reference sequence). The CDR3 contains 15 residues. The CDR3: CASNDRVGGYNEQFF. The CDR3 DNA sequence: TGTGCCAGTAACGACAGGGTCGGGGGTTACAATGAGCAGTTCTTC.

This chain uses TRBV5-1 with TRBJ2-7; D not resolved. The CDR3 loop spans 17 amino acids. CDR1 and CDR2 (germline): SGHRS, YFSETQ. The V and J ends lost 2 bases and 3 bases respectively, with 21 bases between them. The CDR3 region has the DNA TGCGCCAGCAGCTTACCCAAAGATAGAAACCGAAACTACGAGCAGTACTTC. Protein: CASSLPKDRNRNYEQYF.

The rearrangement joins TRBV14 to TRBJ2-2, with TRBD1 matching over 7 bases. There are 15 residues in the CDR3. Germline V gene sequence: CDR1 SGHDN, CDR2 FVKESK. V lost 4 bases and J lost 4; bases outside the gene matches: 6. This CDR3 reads CASSPTGYFTGELFF. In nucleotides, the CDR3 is TGTGCCAGCAGCCCGACAGGGTACTTCACCGGGGAGCTGTTTTTT. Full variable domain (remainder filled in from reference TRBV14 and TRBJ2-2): EAGVTQFPSHSVIEKGQTVTLRCDPISGHDNLYWYRRVMGKEIKFLLHFVKESKQDESGMPNNRFLAERTGGTYSTLKVQPAELEDSGVYFCASSPTGYFTGELFFGEGSRLTVL.

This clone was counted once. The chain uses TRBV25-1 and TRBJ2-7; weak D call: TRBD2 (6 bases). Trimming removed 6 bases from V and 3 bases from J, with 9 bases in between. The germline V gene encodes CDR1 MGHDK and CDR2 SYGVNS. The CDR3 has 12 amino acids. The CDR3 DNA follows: TGTGCCAGCAGCGGAGGGGTCTACGAGCAGTACTTC. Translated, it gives CASSGGVYEQYF.

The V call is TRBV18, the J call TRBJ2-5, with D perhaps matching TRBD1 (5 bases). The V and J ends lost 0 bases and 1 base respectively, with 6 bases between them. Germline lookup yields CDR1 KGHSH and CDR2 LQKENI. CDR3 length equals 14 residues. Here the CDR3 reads CASSPPTVQETQYF. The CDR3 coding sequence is TGTGCCAGCTCACCACCGACAGTCCAAGAGACCCAGTACTTC.

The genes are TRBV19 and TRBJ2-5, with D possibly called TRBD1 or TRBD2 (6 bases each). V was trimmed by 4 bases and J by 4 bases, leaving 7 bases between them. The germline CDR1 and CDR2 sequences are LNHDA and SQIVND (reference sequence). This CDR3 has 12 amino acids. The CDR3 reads CASSKGGETQYF. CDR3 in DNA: TGTGCCAGTAGTAAGGGGGGAGAGACCCAGTACTTC. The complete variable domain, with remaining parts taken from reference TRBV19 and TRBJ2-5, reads DGGITQSPKYLFRKEGQNVTLSCEQNLNHDAMYWYRQDPGQGLRLIYYSQIVNDFQKGDIAEGYSVSREKKESFPLTVTSAQKNPTAFYLCASSKGGETQYFGPGTRLLVL.

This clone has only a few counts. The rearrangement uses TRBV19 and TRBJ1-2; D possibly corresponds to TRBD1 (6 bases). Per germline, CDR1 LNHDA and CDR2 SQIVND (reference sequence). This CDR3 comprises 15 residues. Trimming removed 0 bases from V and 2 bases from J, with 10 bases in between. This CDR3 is CASSIDLQGNYGYTF. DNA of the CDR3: TGTGCCAGTAGTATAGATCTACAGGGAAACTATGGCTACACCTTC.

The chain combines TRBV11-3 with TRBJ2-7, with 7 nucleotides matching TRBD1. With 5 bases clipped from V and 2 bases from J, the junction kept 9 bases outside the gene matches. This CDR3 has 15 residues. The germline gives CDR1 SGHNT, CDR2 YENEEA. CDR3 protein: CASSIPGTVAYEQYF. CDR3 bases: TGTGCCAGCAGCATTCCCGGGACAGTAGCCTACGAGCAGTACTTC.

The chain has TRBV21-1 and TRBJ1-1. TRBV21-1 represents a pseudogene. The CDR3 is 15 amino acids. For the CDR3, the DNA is TGTGCCAGCAGCAAAGCGCTCATAATGAACACTGAAGCTTTCTTT. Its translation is CASSKALIMNTEAFF.

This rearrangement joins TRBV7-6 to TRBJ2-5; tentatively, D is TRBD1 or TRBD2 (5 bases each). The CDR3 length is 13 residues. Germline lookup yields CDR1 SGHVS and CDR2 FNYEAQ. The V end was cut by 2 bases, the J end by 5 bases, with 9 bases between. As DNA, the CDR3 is TGTGCCAGCAGCTTATTCGGGGCGGAGACCCAGTACTTC. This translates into CASSLFGAETQYF.

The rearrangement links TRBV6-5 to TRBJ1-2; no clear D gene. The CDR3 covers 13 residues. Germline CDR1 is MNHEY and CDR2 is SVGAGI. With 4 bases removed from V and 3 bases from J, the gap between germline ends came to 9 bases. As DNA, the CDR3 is TGTGCCAGCAGTTTCGACCAAGACTATGGCTACACCTTC. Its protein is CASSFDQDYGYTF.

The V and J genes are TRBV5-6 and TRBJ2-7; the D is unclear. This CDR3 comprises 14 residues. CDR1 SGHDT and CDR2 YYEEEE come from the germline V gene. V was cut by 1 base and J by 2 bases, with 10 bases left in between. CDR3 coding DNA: TGTGCCAGCAGCTTGTGGGGATTTGCCTACGAGCAGTACTTC. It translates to CASSLWGFAYEQYF.

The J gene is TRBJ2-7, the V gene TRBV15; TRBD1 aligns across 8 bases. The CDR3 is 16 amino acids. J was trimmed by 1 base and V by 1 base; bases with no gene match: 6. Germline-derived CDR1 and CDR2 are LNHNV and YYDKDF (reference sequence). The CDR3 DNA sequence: TGTGCCACCAGCAGAGGGCAACAGGGGGGATCCTACGAGCAGTACTTC. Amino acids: CATSRGQQGGSYEQYF.